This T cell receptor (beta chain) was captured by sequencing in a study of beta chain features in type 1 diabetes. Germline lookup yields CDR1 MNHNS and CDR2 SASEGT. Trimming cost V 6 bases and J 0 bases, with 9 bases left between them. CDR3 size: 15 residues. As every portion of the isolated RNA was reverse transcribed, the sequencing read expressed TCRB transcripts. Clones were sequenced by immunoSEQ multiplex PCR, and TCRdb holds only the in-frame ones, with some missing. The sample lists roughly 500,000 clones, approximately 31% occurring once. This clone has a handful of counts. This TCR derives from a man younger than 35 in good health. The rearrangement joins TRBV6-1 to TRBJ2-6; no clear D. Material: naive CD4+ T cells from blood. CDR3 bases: TGTGCCAGCAGGATGTCCCCCTCTGGGGCCAACGTCCTGACTTTC. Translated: CASRMSPSGANVLTF.